Listed here are 25 T cell receptor beta chains from one sample, sequenced in a study of shared clonotypes between healthy human individuals (dated by TCRdb to the early 2020s). The method was the immunoSEQ multiplex PCR assay. TCRdb took over this immuneACCESS table, retaining in-frame rearrangements with V and J assigned. Such tables are incomplete; in checked studies, under half of the missing clones stem from an unresolved V gene, and the remainder is unexplained. This sample holds 2 million to 2.5 million clones; about nine tenths were observed only once. The ten largest clones take up about 0.36% of the sample. Material: naive CD4+ T cells from PBMCs. The intended sense of this specimen's cell subset or site label: CD45RA+ positively selected. The receptors derive from a man aged 18 to 35 in good health. Some clones in this sample may be carry-over from other donors' samples.

J is TRBJ2-3 and V is TRBV19; D is uncertain. The CDR3 totals 15 residues. CDR1 LNHDA and CDR2 SQIVND come from the germline V gene (reference sequence). V lost 5 bases to trimming and J lost 1 base, with 13 bases between them. The DNA for the CDR3 is TGTGCCAGTAGTCGGACGTCGACCGGCACAGATACGCAGTATTTT. This sequence encodes CASSRTSTGTDTQYF.

V gene TRBV4-3 combines with J gene TRBJ2-7; the D call may be TRBD1 or TRBD2 (6 bases each). CDR1 is LGHNA and CDR2 is YSLEER in the germline V gene. The CDR3 has 17 amino acids. Trimming took off 1 base at V and 2 bases at J, with 18 bases between the two ends. The CDR3 spells CASSQAGAGAGTYEQYF. Written as DNA, the CDR3 is TGCGCCAGCAGCCAAGCGGGGGCAGGCGCAGGGACCTACGAGCAGTACTTC.

This chain uses TRBV7-9 with TRBJ1-1; 11 nucleotides match TRBD1. This CDR3 has 16 residues. Per the germline V gene, CDR1 is SEHNR and CDR2 is FQNEAQ (reference sequence). After removal of 2 bases from V and 5 bases from J, the junction contained 7 bases not matched to a gene. The DNA for the CDR3 is TGTGCCAGCAGCTTACTAGGACAGGGGGCAGGGACTGAAGCTTTCTTT. Translated, it gives CASSLLGQGAGTEAFF.

The chain carries TRBV6-5 and TRBJ2-7; TRBD1 is a possible D gene (5 bases). Germline V gene sequence: CDR1 MNHEY, CDR2 SVGAGI. This CDR3 comprises 14 residues. Trimming cost V 3 bases and J 7 bases, with 16 bases left between them. DNA for the CDR3: TGTGCCAGCAGTTATAGTTTTGGGGCGTGGGAGCAGTACTTC. Translation: CASSYSFGAWEQYF.

This clone was seen just once. This sequence joins TRBV28 and TRBJ2-5; D assignment may be TRBD1 or TRBD2 (6 bases each). The CDR3 covers 13 residues. CDR1 is MDHEN, CDR2 SYDVKM, per germline. V lost 7 bases to trimming and J lost 5 bases, with 14 bases between them. CDR3 DNA sequence: TGTGCCAGCAAGAGGGGGAGCGGGGAGACCCAGTACTTC. It encodes CASKRGSGETQYF.

CDR3 DNA sequence: TGTGCCAGCAGTCGCCTTCGGGGACTAGCAGACACCGGGGAGCTGTTTTTT. It translates to CASSRLRGLADTGELFF. The V call is TRBV7-8, the J call TRBJ2-2; TRBD2 matches 9 bases. The V segment lost 6 bases and the J segment 3 bases; nucleotides outside the gene matches: 11. Germline CDR1 is SGHVS and CDR2 is FQNEAQ. This CDR3 spans 17 amino acids.

V gene TRBV2 combines with J gene TRBJ1-2; D not resolved. The CDR3 has 14 residues. Germline values: CDR1 SNHLY, CDR2 FYNNEI. V lost 4 bases and J lost 1, with 10 bases in between. The CDR3 reads CASSGPGINYGYTF. Written as DNA, the CDR3 is TGTGCCAGCAGTGGCCCAGGTATTAACTATGGCTACACCTTC.

As for this clone: This specimen includes other DNA sequences encoding the same CDR3. J is TRBJ2-7 and V is TRBV7-9, with D perhaps being TRBD1 or TRBD2 (6 bases each). This CDR3 has 14 amino acids. V shed 3 bases and J shed 2 bases, with 11 bases lying between them. Germline V gene data show CDR1 as SEHNR and CDR2 as FQNEAQ (reference sequence). This chain's CDR3 is CASSFRGPTYEQYF. Written as DNA, the CDR3 is TGTGCCAGCAGCTTTCGGGGGCCCACCTACGAGCAGTACTTC.

This chain joins TRBV7-6 and TRBJ1-2; TRBD1 might be the D (5 bases). Germline lookup yields CDR1 SGHVS and CDR2 FNYEAQ. The CDR3 is made up of 16 amino acids. The V end was cut by 0 bases, the J end by 4 bases, with 15 bases between. The CDR3 DNA sequence: TGTGCCAGCAGCTTAGCAGGGCAGGGCACCGGCTATGGCTACACCTTC. Translation: CASSLAGQGTGYGYTF.

This chain connects TRBV5-1 to TRBJ2-1; no reliable D call. The CDR3 sequence is 18 residues long. Germline CDR1 is SGHRS and CDR2 is YFSETQ. Trimming shortened V by 7 bases and J by 0 bases, and 23 bases separated the two germline ends. The CDR3 sequence is CASRPALTDPRSYNEQFF. Here the CDR3 DNA reads TGCGCCAGCCGCCCGGCGCTCACTGACCCTCGCTCCTACAATGAGCAGTTCTTC.

Details on this clone: Distinct nucleotide sequences in the sample also encode this CDR3. The chain carries TRBV7-2 and TRBJ2-3; the match to TRBD1 covers 9 bases. The CDR3 has 13 residues. CDR1 and CDR2 from the germline V gene are SGHTA and FQGNSA. V shed 5 bases and J 5 bases; nucleotides not matched to a gene: 2. The CDR3 sequence: CASSPGQGDTQYF. CDR3 coding DNA: TGTGCCAGCAGCCCGGGACAGGGAGATACGCAGTATTTT. Looking up the rest from reference TRBV7-2 and TRBJ2-3 gives the full variable domain: GAGVSQSPSNKVTEKGKDVELRCDPISGHTALYWYRQSLGQGLEFLIYFQGNSAPDKSGLPSDRFSAERTGGSVSTLTIQRTQQEDSAVYLCASSPGQGDTQYFGPGTRLTVL.

J is TRBJ1-4 and V is TRBV7-2; tentatively, D is TRBD1 (5 bases). The ends were cut back, 5 bases at V and 1 base at J, with 14 bases in the middle. This CDR3 comprises 16 residues. The V gene's germline CDR1 is SGHTA and CDR2 FQGNSA. CDR3 coding DNA: TGTGCCAGCAGCGCCCGTCCGGGGGGAACTAATGAAAAACTGTTTTTT. Its translation: CASSARPGGTNEKLFF.

The CDR3 nucleotides read TGTGCCAGCAGTCCCCTTGGACTAGCGGGAGGAAACTACAATGAGCAGTTCTTC. Translation: CASSPLGLAGGNYNEQFF. This chain links TRBV2 with TRBJ2-1; the match to TRBD2 covers 14 bases. Looked up from germline, CDR1 is SNHLY and CDR2 is FYNNEI. V lost 5 bases and J lost 3; bases outside the gene matches: 9. There are 18 residues in the CDR3.

The rearrangement links TRBV19 to TRBJ2-2; tentatively, D is TRBD1 (5 bases). V was cut by 5 bases and J by 4 bases, with 11 bases left in between. This CDR3 region has 14 residues. Per germline, CDR1 LNHDA and CDR2 SQIVND (reference sequence). CDR3 bases: TGTGCCAGTAGTGCAGGGCGTCGCACCGGGGAGCTGTTTTTT. Its translation is CASSAGRRTGELFF.

V usage is TRBV30 and J usage is TRBJ1-3; D remains unclear. The CDR3 length is 16 residues. V lost 1 base, J lost 0 bases, and 13 bases lay in between. The V gene's germline CDR1 is GTSNPN and CDR2 SVGIG (reference sequence). CDR3 DNA: TGTGCCTGGAGTGACCCCGGACGGTACTCTGGAAACACCATATATTTT. Translated: CAWSDPGRYSGNTIYF.

The genes are TRBV5-4 and TRBJ2-1, with TRBD2 identical over 14 bases. This CDR3 contains 15 residues. Germline-derived CDR1 and CDR2 are SGHNT and YYREEE (reference sequence). J was trimmed by 6 bases and V by 4 bases; bases with no gene match: 3. The CDR3, as DNA: TGTGCCAGCAGCCGGACTAGCGGGAGGACCAATGAGCAGTTCTTC. Residues: CASSRTSGRTNEQFF.

This chain uses TRBV28 with TRBJ2-3; possible D gene TRBD2, 5 bases. The CDR3 sequence is 11 residues long. The germline V and J ends were trimmed by 8 bases and 8 bases, with 11 bases remaining between them. Germline V gene lookup returns CDR1 MDHEN and CDR2 SYDVKM. This chain's CDR3 is CASGGLGTQYF. The CDR3 DNA reads as TGTGCCAGCGGCGGGTTAGGTACGCAGTATTTT.

The chain has TRBV5-1 and TRBJ2-2, with D perhaps matching TRBD1 (6 bases). The CDR3 covers 15 residues. Trimming removed 1 base from V and 4 bases from J, with 11 bases in between. Germline values: CDR1 SGHRS, CDR2 YFSETQ. The CDR3, as DNA: TGCGCCAGCAGCTTGTCAGGGGATGGCACCGGGGAGCTGTTTTTT. Translating it yields CASSLSGDGTGELFF.

The genes are TRBV13 and TRBJ1-1, with D unclear. CDR1 and CDR2 from the germline V gene are PRHDT and FYEKMQ (reference sequence). CDR3 length equals 13 residues. V gave up 5 bases and J gave up 5 bases, with 12 bases separating them. CDR3 residues: CASSPRGRTEAFF. DNA of the CDR3: TGTGCCAGCAGCCCCCGGGGAAGGACTGAAGCTTTCTTT.

The rearrangement links TRBV27 to TRBJ1-2; weak D call: TRBD1 (6 bases). Germline V lookup: CDR1 MNHEY, CDR2 SMNVEV (reference sequence). There are 13 residues in the CDR3. V was trimmed by 0 bases and J by 7 bases, leaving 9 bases between them. In DNA, the CDR3 is TGTGCCAGCAGTTTATCAGGGGGAGTTGGCTACACCTTC. It specifies CASSLSGGVGYTF.

The chain has TRBV7-9 and TRBJ1-2; a possible D gene is TRBD1 (5 bases). Germline lookup yields CDR1 SEHNR and CDR2 FQNEAQ (reference sequence). Trimming left V 4 bases short and J 3 bases short, with 21 bases between. The CDR3 length is 17 residues. This CDR3 is CASSSLPGRGSYYGYTF. CDR3 sequence (DNA): TGTGCCAGCAGCTCCCTCCCAGGAAGGGGCAGTTACTATGGCTACACCTTC. The complete variable domain, with remaining parts taken from reference TRBV7-9 and TRBJ1-2, reads DTGVSQNPRHKITKRGQNVTFRCDPISEHNRLYWYRQTLGQGPEFLTYFQNEAQLEKSRLLSDRFSAERPKGSFSTLEIQRTEQGDSAMYLCASSSLPGRGSYYGYTFGSGTRLTVV.

V usage is TRBV7-9 and J usage is TRBJ1-3, with a possible D match to TRBD1 (5 bases). V lost 4 bases to trimming and J lost 4 bases, with 23 bases between them. The length of the CDR3 is 18 residues. From germline, CDR1 is SEHNR and CDR2 FQNEAQ (reference sequence). The CDR3 is CASSWGGVGPRAGNTIYF. The CDR3 DNA reads TGTGCCAGCAGCTGGGGGGGGGTTGGCCCCCGGGCCGGAAACACCATATATTTT.

The J gene is TRBJ1-2, the V gene TRBV7-8; D possibly corresponds to TRBD1 (5 bases). Trimming stripped 3 bases from V and 8 bases from J, with 10 bases between. This CDR3 has 12 amino acids. The V gene's germline CDR1 is SGHVS and CDR2 FQNEAQ. The CDR3 DNA follows: TGTGCCAGCAGCTTTGGGGCCGAGGGCTACACCTTC. This translates into CASSFGAEGYTF.

V usage is TRBV7-9 and J usage is TRBJ2-3; 9 nucleotides line up with TRBD2. The CDR3 extends over 16 amino acids. The germline V gene encodes CDR1 SEHNR and CDR2 FQNEAQ (reference sequence). V shed 5 bases and J 3 bases; nucleotides not matched to a gene: 9. This CDR3 is CASSQRGGLATDTQYF. CDR3 sequence (DNA): TGTGCCAGCAGCCAGAGGGGGGGACTAGCAACAGATACGCAGTATTTT.

The gene calls are TRBV6-1 and TRBJ2-7; D is unresolved. V was clipped by 4 bases and J by 5 bases, with 15 bases between them. The germline V gene encodes CDR1 MNHNS and CDR2 SASEGT. CDR3 length equals 14 residues. In DNA form, the CDR3 reads TGTGCCAGCAGTGGGACCCAGACCAGGAACGAGCAGTACTTC. Translation gives CASSGTQTRNEQYF.